The clone carrying this T cell receptor (beta chain) was found many times. This sample was taken from a study of low-dose radiotherapy and immunotherapy resistance in tumors. Turning to the study itself: Cohort 1 patients were irradiated with 0.5 Gy fractions every 2 weeks to 6.5 Gy total.

This CDR3 region has 13 residues. CDR1 is SGHNT and CDR2 is YYREEE in the germline V gene (reference sequence). Trimming cost V 2 bases and J 11 bases, with 16 bases left between them. Time point of the sample: before trial treatment. Every donor's regimen consisted of nivolumab, ipilimumab, aspirin, low-dose cyclophosphamide and low-dose radiotherapy. TRAV- and TRBV-specific primers were used for first-strand cDNA, which covered alpha and beta chains. A roughly 20-cycle PCR with a constant-region primer and V-primer adapter amplified TCRs. TCRdb itself ran the reads through MiXCR, one entry per CDR3 protein. The table includes about 89,000 distinct CDR3 sequences, 8% to 10% detected once.

The sample was PBMCs, taken before treatment. The chain uses TRBV5-4 and TRBJ1-1; weak D call: TRBD1 (6 bases). The sequence was collected from a male donor with prostate cancer. The CDR3 DNA follows: TGTGCCAGCAGCTTCTATTACAGGGATGAGGCTTTCTTT. Residues: CASSFYYRDEAFF. Full variable domain (rest looked up from reference TRBV5-4 and TRBJ1-1): ETGVTQSPTHLIKTRGQQVTLRCSSQSGHNTVSWYQQALGQGPQFIFQYYREEENGRGNFPPRFSGLQFPNYSSELNVNALELDDSALYLCASSFYYRDEAFFGQGTRLTVV.